A selection of T cell receptor beta chains follows, all from one sample in a study of siplizumab effects on memory and regulatory T cells. Some clones are missing from TCRdb's copy, which holds only in-frame ones; the method was immunoSEQ multiplex PCR. The sample carries some 100,000 clones, approximately 91% recorded once. The sequenced sample consisted of CD4+ T cells sorted from blood. Every receptor here comes from a human donor in good health. Some clones in this sample may be carry-over from other donors' samples. CDR3s include the opening cysteine and the closing phenylalanine or tryptophan. Fields, in order: J gene, V gene, D gene, clone size, CDR3 protein, CDR3 DNA. A D gene is named only where the DNA matches it firmly. Clone size is given for some rows only: seen once, a few or many times, or a class if the clone is expanded.

j_gene: TRBJ2-1
v_gene: TRBV5-1
d_gene: TRBD2
abundance: -
CDR3aa: CASSTSGSSYNEQFF
CDR3nt: TGCGCCAGCAGTACTAGCGGGAGTTCCTACAATGAGCAGTTCTTC

j_gene: TRBJ2-1
v_gene: TRBV10-2
d_gene: -
abundance: -
CDR3aa: CASSSQAGRNRLNEQFF
CDR3nt: TGCGCCAGCAGTTCCCAGGCCGGGCGGAACCGCCTCAATGAGCAGTTCTTC

j_gene: TRBJ2-6
v_gene: TRBV11-2
d_gene: -
abundance: once
CDR3aa: CASSLLRAGANVLTF
CDR3nt: TGTGCCAGCAGCTTATTGAGAGCTGGGGCCAACGTCCTGACTTTC

j_gene: TRBJ2-7
v_gene: TRBV4-2
d_gene: -
abundance: -
CDR3aa: CASSQAGVVYEQYF
CDR3nt: TGTGCCAGCAGCCAAGCAGGGGTCGTATACGAGCAGTACTTC

j_gene: TRBJ2-1
v_gene: TRBV4-2
d_gene: -
abundance: -
CDR3aa: CASSQERLNTYNEQFF
CDR3nt: TGTGCCAGCAGCCAAGAACGACTAAACACCTACAATGAGCAGTTCTTC

j_gene: TRBJ2-7
v_gene: TRBV15
d_gene: -
abundance: -
CDR3aa: CATSREPTAAGHSYEQYF
CDR3nt: TGTGCCACCAGCAGAGAACCCACGGCGGCAGGACACTCCTACGAGCAGTACTTC

j_gene: TRBJ2-2
v_gene: TRBV28
d_gene: TRBD2
abundance: once
CDR3aa: CASSFRRSSGRGTGELFF
CDR3nt: TGTGCCAGCAGTTTCAGAAGAAGTAGCGGGAGAGGCACCGGGGAGCTGTTTTTT

j_gene: TRBJ2-5
v_gene: TRBV7-2
d_gene: -
abundance: -
CDR3aa: CASSLGSGQETQYF
CDR3nt: TGTGCCAGCAGCTTAGGGTCAGGGCAAGAGACCCAGTACTTC

j_gene: TRBJ1-2
v_gene: TRBV6-5
d_gene: -
abundance: -
CDR3aa: CASSAPGTNYGYTF
CDR3nt: TGTGCCAGCAGTGCGCCGGGGACTAACTATGGCTACACCTTC

j_gene: TRBJ2-1
v_gene: TRBV18
d_gene: TRBD2
abundance: -
CDR3aa: CASSPGLAETGEQFF
CDR3nt: TGTGCCAGCTCCCCAGGACTAGCGGAGACAGGGGAGCAGTTCTTC

j_gene: TRBJ2-2
v_gene: TRBV28
d_gene: TRBD2
abundance: -
CDR3aa: CASRGLGLAGFTGELFF
CDR3nt: TGTGCCAGCCGAGGTTTGGGACTAGCGGGATTCACCGGGGAGCTGTTTTTT

j_gene: TRBJ2-5
v_gene: TRBV5-1
d_gene: TRBD2
abundance: -
CDR3aa: CASSLKITSGRGETQYF
CDR3nt: TGCGCCAGCAGCTTGAAGATTACTAGCGGGAGAGGAGAGACCCAGTACTTC

j_gene: TRBJ1-1
v_gene: TRBV7-9
d_gene: TRBD1
abundance: -
CDR3aa: CASRKDRVMNTEAFF
CDR3nt: TGTGCCAGCCGAAAGGACAGGGTAATGAACACTGAAGCTTTCTTT

j_gene: TRBJ2-1
v_gene: TRBV29-1
d_gene: TRBD2
abundance: -
CDR3aa: CSVSPGTSVYNEQFF
CDR3nt: TGCAGCGTTAGCCCCGGGACTAGCGTCTACAATGAGCAGTTCTTC

j_gene: TRBJ2-3
v_gene: TRBV7-2
d_gene: -
abundance: -
CDR3aa: CASSRGAATDTQYF
CDR3nt: TGTGCCAGCAGCAGAGGGGCAGCTACAGATACGCAGTATTTT

j_gene: TRBJ2-7
v_gene: TRBV18
d_gene: -
abundance: -
CDR3aa: CASSPTSYEQYF
CDR3nt: TGTGCCAGCTCACCTACCTCCTACGAGCAGTACTTC

j_gene: TRBJ2-1
v_gene: TRBV6-5
d_gene: TRBD2
abundance: -
CDR3aa: CASRPGLAGNEQFF
CDR3nt: TGTGCCAGCAGACCGGGACTAGCGGGGAATGAGCAGTTCTTC

j_gene: TRBJ2-7
v_gene: TRBV12-5
d_gene: -
abundance: -
CDR3aa: CASGTGSSYEQYF
CDR3nt: TGTGCTAGTGGTACAGGTAGCTCCTACGAGCAGTACTTC

j_gene: TRBJ2-2
v_gene: TRBV11-2
d_gene: TRBD1
abundance: -
CDR3aa: CASTLRVDRGNTGELFF
CDR3nt: TGTGCCAGCACCCTTAGGGTAGACAGGGGAAACACCGGGGAGCTGTTTTTT

j_gene: TRBJ2-4
v_gene: TRBV6-5
d_gene: TRBD2
abundance: -
CDR3aa: CASASGLAKNIQYF
CDR3nt: TGTGCCAGCGCTAGCGGACTAGCCAAAAACATTCAGTACTTC

j_gene: TRBJ2-3
v_gene: TRBV5-1
d_gene: -
abundance: -
CDR3aa: CASSLFATRGTDTQYF
CDR3nt: TGCGCCAGCAGCTTGTTTGCAACTAGGGGCACAGATACGCAGTATTTT

j_gene: TRBJ2-2
v_gene: TRBV2
d_gene: -
abundance: -
CDR3aa: CASKGIADYANTGELFF
CDR3nt: TGTGCCAGCAAGGGAATAGCGGATTACGCGAACACCGGGGAGCTGTTTTTT

j_gene: TRBJ2-7
v_gene: TRBV18
d_gene: TRBD2
abundance: -
CDR3aa: CASRPGEGNPAGGLKEQYF
CDR3nt: TGTGCCAGCCGCCCAGGGGAAGGGAACCCCGCGGGAGGGCTAAAGGAGCAGTACTTC

j_gene: TRBJ1-5
v_gene: TRBV19
d_gene: TRBD1
abundance: -
CDR3aa: CASDTGGLQPQHF
CDR3nt: TGTGCCAGTGACACAGGGGGTCTACAGCCCCAGCATTTT

j_gene: TRBJ2-2
v_gene: TRBV11-2
d_gene: TRBD1
abundance: -
CDR3aa: CASSTGTGSGELFF
CDR3nt: TGTGCCAGCAGCACCGGGACAGGGTCCGGGGAGCTGTTTTTT

j_gene: TRBJ1-2
v_gene: TRBV6-5
d_gene: -
abundance: -
CDR3aa: CASSRTPRRDYGYTF
CDR3nt: TGTGCCAGCAGCCGGACCCCTAGGAGGGACTATGGCTACACCTTC

j_gene: TRBJ1-2
v_gene: TRBV2
d_gene: TRBD1
abundance: -
CDR3aa: CASIGTGFNYGYTF
CDR3nt: TGTGCCAGCATTGGGACAGGCTTTAACTATGGCTACACCTTC

j_gene: TRBJ2-1
v_gene: TRBV9
d_gene: TRBD1
abundance: few
CDR3aa: CASSPRDRGQGNEQFF
CDR3nt: TGTGCCAGCAGCCCCCGGGACAGGGGGCAAGGAAATGAGCAGTTCTTC

j_gene: TRBJ2-5
v_gene: TRBV6-6
d_gene: TRBD1
abundance: -
CDR3aa: CASRQTGGGETQYF
CDR3nt: TGTGCCAGCAGACAGACAGGGGGGGGAGAGACCCAGTACTTC

j_gene: TRBJ2-2
v_gene: TRBV19
d_gene: TRBD2
abundance: -
CDR3aa: CASSRSGSNTGELFF
CDR3nt: TGTGCCAGTAGCCGTAGCGGGAGTAACACCGGGGAGCTGTTTTTT

j_gene: TRBJ2-1
v_gene: TRBV5-8
d_gene: TRBD1
abundance: -
CDR3aa: CASSLDRGYYNEQFF
CDR3nt: TGTGCCAGCAGCCTAGACAGGGGCTACTACAATGAGCAGTTCTTC